This T cell receptor beta chain comes out of a study of cytomegalovirus exposure and HLA in healthy donors. Findings and caveats of the study: TCR beta V- and J-gene trimming was later associated with a missense DCLRE1C variant. Upon later analysis, HLA-associated TCR beta chains proved more clonally expanded than other, equally common chains. High sensitivity and specificity were reportedly achieved when the classifier diagnosed cytomegalovirus status.

V dropped 2 bases and J dropped 4 bases, with 9 bases sitting between them. CDR1 and CDR2 (germline): SGHTS, YDEGEE. CDR3 length: 13 residues. A remark on this clone: Its specificity is unknown.

This donor had no CMV serostatus on record. PCR was performed using 60 Vbeta and 13 Jbeta primers. The repertoire was sequenced with immunoSEQ multiplex PCR; TCRdb's copy has only in-frame clones and lacks some. The sample has some 150,000 clones, approximately 78% seen once. The sample comprised PBMCs. The J gene is TRBJ2-5, the V gene TRBV5-8, with D possibly TRBD2 on 6 matching bases. This clonotype originated in a human donor in good health. As DNA, the CDR3 is TGTGCCAGCAGCTTTCTAGCGCGAGAGACCCAGTACTTC. Translated: CASSFLARETQYF.